These 16 T cell receptor beta chains originate from one sample sequenced in a study of T-cell memory formation after mild COVID-19. TCRdb passed the 5' RACE reads through MiXCR, listing each CDR3 protein once. Seen here are 450,000 to 700,000 distinct CDR3 sequences, more than 15% observed once, and the top ten hold approximately 12%. The sequenced material came from PBMCs or a T cell subset sorted from them (not recorded which). The receptors stem from an adult woman who had mild COVID-19 (a few samples of this study predate the infection). Cell type and time point are not known.

The J gene is TRBJ2-5, the V gene TRBV15; tentative D call: TRBD2 (6 bases). The CDR3 has 15 residues. Germline assignment: CDR1 LNHNV and CDR2 YYDKDF (reference sequence). V was cut by 9 bases and J by 3 bases, with 20 bases left in between. CDR3 sequence (DNA): TGTGCCACGAGATCCTCCGGCGGGGAAAAAGAGACCCAGTACTTC. Protein: CATRSSGGEKETQYF.

The chain combines TRBV7-2 with TRBJ1-6; D call uncertain. V dropped 5 bases and J dropped 10 bases, with 18 bases sitting between them. Per the germline V gene, CDR1 is SGHTA and CDR2 is FQGNSA. The CDR3 consists of 15 residues. CDR3 nucleotides: TGTGCCAGCAGCGGAATGGGCGGAGGAAAATCACCCCTCCACTTT. It specifies CASSGMGGGKSPLHF.

This sequence joins TRBV6-5 and TRBJ2-5; D call uncertain. CDR1 is MNHEY and CDR2 is SVGAGI in the germline V gene. The germline V and J ends were trimmed by 6 bases and 1 base, with 9 bases remaining between them. The CDR3 extends over 13 amino acids. The CDR3 DNA follows: TGTGCCAGCAGCGAAGGCAGCCAAGAGACCCAGTACTTC. It codes for CASSEGSQETQYF.

CDR3: CSVGMGYGYTF. CDR3 nucleotide sequence: TGCAGCGTTGGGATGGGCTATGGCTACACCTTC. This chain links TRBV29-1 with TRBJ1-2, with D unclear. Per germline, CDR1 SQVTM and CDR2 ANQGSEA. Trimming took 4 bases from V and 4 from J, leaving 7 bases between them. The CDR3 sequence is 11 residues long.

The V call is TRBV12-3 or TRBV12-4, the J call TRBJ1-1; the D is unclear. V dropped 1 base and J dropped 6 bases, with 6 bases sitting between them. CDR3 length: 12 residues. The CDR3 here is CASSLDGAEAFF. For the CDR3, the DNA is TGTGCCAGCAGTTTAGATGGGGCTGAAGCTTTCTTT.

This clonotype has more than one count but fewer than ten. The chain carries TRBV7-9 and TRBJ2-2; 8 nucleotides align to TRBD1. Germline values: CDR1 SEHNR, CDR2 FQNEAQ (reference sequence). With V trimmed by 5 bases and J by 0 bases, 5 bases remained unmatched. CDR3 length: 16 residues. The CDR3 reads CASSHRDRSNTGELFF. DNA for the CDR3: TGTGCCAGCAGCCACCGGGACAGGTCGAACACCGGGGAGCTGTTTTTT.

The table lists this clonotype with a few counts. The V gene is TRBV14, the J gene TRBJ2-4, with 8 bases aligning to TRBD1. The germline gives CDR1 SGHDN, CDR2 FVKESK. Trimming removed 5 bases from V and 1 base from J; junction bases left unmatched: 4. There are 15 residues in the CDR3. CDR3 in amino acids: CASSTQGAAKNIQYF. The CDR3 region has the DNA TGTGCCAGCAGCACCCAGGGGGCGGCCAAAAACATTCAGTACTTC.

This clonotype occurred many times. The chain employs TRBV7-3 and TRBJ1-1; a possible D gene is TRBD1 (6 bases). Germline V gene sequence: CDR1 SGHTA, CDR2 FQGTGA. This CDR3 comprises 14 residues. The germline V and J ends were trimmed by 2 bases and 4 bases, with 11 bases remaining between them. The CDR3: CASSLGGRVTEAFF. CDR3 nucleotide sequence: TGTGCCAGCAGCTTAGGGGGGCGAGTCACTGAAGCTTTCTTT.

The chain combines TRBV9 with TRBJ2-1, with D unclear. V was trimmed by 0 bases and J by 8 bases, leaving 12 bases between them. Looked up from germline, CDR1 is SGDLS and CDR2 is YYNGEE. This CDR3 spans 14 amino acids. CDR3 loop: CASSVAGAGYEQFF. CDR3 nucleotides: TGTGCCAGCAGCGTAGCGGGCGCTGGCTATGAGCAGTTCTTC.

Details on this clonotype: One junction end does not reproduce the germline sequence, and a read error may be involved. V is TRBV15 and J is TRBJ2-6; maybe TRBD1 (5 bases). The CDR3 extends over 16 amino acids. CDR1 and CDR2 (germline): LNHNV, YYDKDF (reference sequence). The CDR3 DNA follows: TGTGCCACCAGCAGTAATCAAAGGGCTGGGGCCAACTTCCTGACTTTC. Its protein product is CATSSNQRAGANFLTF.

V usage is TRBV18 and J usage is TRBJ1-1; D might be TRBD1 (5 bases). CDR1 and CDR2 (germline): KGHSH, LQKENI. There are 17 residues in the CDR3. Trimming shortened V by 2 bases and J by 0 bases, and 16 bases separated the two germline ends. The CDR3 here is CASSPRSSAGMNTEAFF. CDR3 nucleotide sequence: TGTGCCAGCTCACCAAGGTCTTCGGCAGGGATGAACACTGAAGCTTTCTTT.

There are a few counts of this clonotype. The V call is TRBV6-6, the J call TRBJ1-3; TRBD1 is a possible D gene (5 bases). This CDR3 has 14 amino acids. V was pared by 2 bases and J by 1 base, with 6 bases between. CDR1 and CDR2 from the germline V gene are MNHNY and SVGAGI (reference sequence). The CDR3 spells CASSYGASGNTIYF. The CDR3 DNA follows: TGTGCCAGCAGTTACGGGGCTTCTGGAAACACCATATATTTT.

The chain is built from TRBV12-3 or TRBV12-4 and TRBJ1-1; 9 nucleotides align to TRBD1. CDR3 size: 13 residues. The V and J ends lost 6 bases and 7 bases, in that order; junction bases with no gene match: 6. The CDR3 region is CASSAWDRVEAFF. In DNA, the CDR3 is TGTGCCAGCAGCGCCTGGGACAGGGTTGAAGCTTTCTTT.

CDR3 in DNA: TGTGCCAGCAGCTTGGTGACGGCGAACACTGAAGCTTTCTTT. Protein: CASSLVTANTEAFF. The chain employs TRBV7-9 and TRBJ1-1; D remains unclear. Germline CDR1 reads SEHNR; CDR2 reads FQNEAQ (reference sequence). The ends were cut back, 3 bases at V and 1 base at J, with 9 bases in the middle. CDR3 length: 14 residues.

Here the CDR3 reads CASSLVPAGESYNEQFF. The CDR3 DNA follows: TGTGCCAGCAGCTTAGTACCAGCGGGGGAGTCGTACAATGAGCAGTTCTTC. This chain uses TRBV7-7 with TRBJ2-1; 8 bases match TRBD2. The CDR3 is 17 amino acids. With 1 base clipped from V and 4 bases from J, the junction kept 9 bases outside the gene matches. The V gene's germline CDR1 is SSHAT and CDR2 FNYEAQ (reference sequence).

The gene calls are TRBV4-3 and TRBJ1-2; 8 bases match TRBD1. Germline V lookup: CDR1 LGHNA, CDR2 YSLEER. After removal of 1 base from V and 11 bases from J, the junction contained 6 bases not matched to a gene. The CDR3 totals 13 residues. The CDR3 reads CASSQGDRGFYTF. The CDR3 region has the DNA TGCGCCAGCAGCCAAGGCGACAGGGGATTTTACACCTTC.